This T cell receptor (beta chain) was recovered during a study of glioma-infiltrating T cells. Study-wide results and limits: Tissue-blood divergence was below expectation in non-neoplastic patients, above in gliomas. Tissue and blood shared very few CDR3 sequences.

Using RNA template, CDR3s of TCR alpha and beta were amplified with iRepertoire arm-PCR. Tissue mRNA or PBMC total RNA, roughly 95-400 ng, went into one-step reverse transcription and amplification. TCRdb re-derived calls from the multiplex PCR reads in MiXCR, one entry per CDR3 protein. This table has tens of thousands of distinct CDR3 sequences, about 40% appearing once. This clonotype appeared a few times. What it binds is unknown. Being one base from a much bigger clone, this may be a read error. The length of the CDR3 is 13 residues. Trimming stripped 7 bases from V and 5 bases from J, with 12 bases between. Germline lookup yields CDR1 LNHDA and CDR2 SQIVND (reference sequence).

The chain links TRBV19 to TRBJ1-5; D is undetermined. This clonotype was sampled from a human donor with low-grade glioma or glioblastoma, undergoing nonglioma brain surgery, or in good health (not recorded which). Sequencing input: glioma tissue, nonneoplastic brain tissue, or PBMCs (not recorded which). CDR3 DNA: TGTGCCAGTAAAGAGAAGGATGATCAGCCCCAGCATTTT. It specifies CASKEKDDQPQHF.